This paragraph reports one T cell receptor (beta chain). Its antigen is not identified. This sample was included in a study of T cell responses to AZD1222 COVID-19 vaccine. Germline CDR1 SQVTM, CDR2 ANQGSEA. CDR3 length: 15 residues. The J segment lost 2 bases and the V segment lost 4 bases, leaving 9 bases of the junction unmatched. Study outcomes and limitations: An increase in Spike-specific TCR breadth and depth was observed after two AZD1222 doses. Among vaccine-associated CD4 TCRs, coverage spanned spike, with dominance at 160-218 and 743-854.

Analysis merged second doses at about 4 or about 12 weeks. The repertoire was sequenced with immunoSEQ multiplex PCR; TCRdb's copy has only in-frame clones and lacks some. Among more than 90,000 clones listed, 88% were seen once. Sequenced here: peripheral blood, sampled 28 days after the second AZD1222 dose. The sequence was collected from an adult who received the AZD1222 COVID-19 vaccine. The rearrangement joins TRBV29-1 to TRBJ2-7; the match to TRBD2 covers 9 bases. The CDR3, as DNA: TGCAGCGTTGTTTCCTGGGCTAGCGGGACCTACGAGCAGTACTTC. This gives the protein CSVVSWASGTYEQYF.